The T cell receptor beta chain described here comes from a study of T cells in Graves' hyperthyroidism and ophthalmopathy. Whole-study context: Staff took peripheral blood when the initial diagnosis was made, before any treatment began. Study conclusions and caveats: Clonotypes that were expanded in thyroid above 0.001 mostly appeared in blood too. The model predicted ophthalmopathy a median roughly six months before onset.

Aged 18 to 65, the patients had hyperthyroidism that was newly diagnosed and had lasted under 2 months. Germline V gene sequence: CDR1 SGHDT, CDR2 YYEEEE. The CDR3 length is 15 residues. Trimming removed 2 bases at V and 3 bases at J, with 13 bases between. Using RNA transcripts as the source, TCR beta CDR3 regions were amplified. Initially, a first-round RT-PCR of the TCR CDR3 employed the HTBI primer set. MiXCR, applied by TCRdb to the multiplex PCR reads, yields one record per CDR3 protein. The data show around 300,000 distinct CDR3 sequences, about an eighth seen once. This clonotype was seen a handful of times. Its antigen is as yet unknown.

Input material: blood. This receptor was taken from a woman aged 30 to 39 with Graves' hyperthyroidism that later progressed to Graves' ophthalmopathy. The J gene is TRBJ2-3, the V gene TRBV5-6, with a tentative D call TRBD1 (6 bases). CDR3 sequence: CASSFRTDTTDTQYF. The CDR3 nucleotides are TGTGCCAGCAGCTTTCGGACAGATACGACAGATACGCAGTATTTT. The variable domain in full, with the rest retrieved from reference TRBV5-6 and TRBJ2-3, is DAGVTQSPTHLIKTRGQQVTLRCSPKSGHDTVSWYQQALGQGPQFIFQYYEEEERQRGNFPDRFSGHQFPNYSSELNVNALLLGDSALYLCASSFRTDTTDTQYFGPGTRLTVL.